These 5 T cell receptor beta chains came from one sample sequenced in a study of blood T cell repertoires in COVID-19. The assay was immunoSEQ multiplex PCR, and TCRdb's table has in-frame clones only and misses some. The sample includes approximately 230,000 clones, approximately 83% seen only once; the top ten take approximately 9.1%. The sequenced material came from peripheral blood. These receptors were taken from an older man with acute or convalescent COVID-19.

The chain is built from TRBV6-5 and TRBJ1-2; D is unclear. Trimming shortened V by 2 bases and J by 2 bases, and 12 bases separated the two germline ends. The CDR3 totals 15 residues. The V gene's germline CDR1 is MNHEY and CDR2 SVGAGI. The CDR3 bases are TGTGCCAGCAGTTACACGGGGAATGGGAACTATGGCTACACCTTC. Amino acids: CASSYTGNGNYGYTF.

This clone occurred once. The V gene is TRBV7-8, the J gene TRBJ2-7; a possible D gene is TRBD2 (5 bases). The length of the CDR3 is 14 residues. Trimming pared 5 bases from V and 6 bases from J, leaving 17 bases between. The germline V gene encodes CDR1 SGHVS and CDR2 FQNEAQ. The CDR3 nucleotides read TGTGCCAGCAGCCCTACTCTAGCCTCCCGCGAGCAGTACTTC. It yields the protein CASSPTLASREQYF.

The CDR3 region is CASSEWGEQAISPLHF. The CDR3 DNA reads as TGTGCCAGCAGTGAATGGGGGGAACAGGCGATCTCACCCCTCCACTTT. The chain combines TRBV6-1 with TRBJ1-6; D may be TRBD1 (5 bases). Trimming cost V 2 bases and J 10 bases, with 18 bases left between them. The CDR3 loop spans 16 amino acids. CDR1 is MNHNS, CDR2 SASEGT, per germline.

The chain recombines TRBV6-5 with TRBJ1-1; 7 nucleotides match TRBD1. Germline V gene lookup returns CDR1 MNHEY and CDR2 SVGAGI. The CDR3 length is 14 residues. With 7 bases clipped from V and 1 base from J, the junction kept 6 bases outside the gene matches. The CDR3 DNA follows: TGTGCCAGCACCCGACAGGGAACGAACACTGAAGCTTTCTTT. Translation: CASTRQGTNTEAFF.

V gene TRBV11-2 combines with J gene TRBJ1-5, with 7 bases aligning to TRBD1. The CDR3 covers 15 residues. The ends lost 5 bases at V and 1 base at J; junction bases unmatched: 5. Germline V gene lookup returns CDR1 SGHAT and CDR2 FQNNGV. In nucleotides, the CDR3 is TGTGCCAGCAGCCCAACAGGGGCAAGCAATCAGCCCCAGCATTTT. Translated, it gives CASSPTGASNQPQHF. Combining the CDR3 with reference TRBV11-2 and TRBJ1-5 gives the whole variable domain EAGVAQSPRYKIIEKRQSVAFWCNPISGHATLYWYQQILGQGPKLLIQFQNNGVVDDSQLPKDRFSAERLKGVDSTLKIQPAKLEDSAVYLCASSPTGASNQPQHFGDGTRLSIL.